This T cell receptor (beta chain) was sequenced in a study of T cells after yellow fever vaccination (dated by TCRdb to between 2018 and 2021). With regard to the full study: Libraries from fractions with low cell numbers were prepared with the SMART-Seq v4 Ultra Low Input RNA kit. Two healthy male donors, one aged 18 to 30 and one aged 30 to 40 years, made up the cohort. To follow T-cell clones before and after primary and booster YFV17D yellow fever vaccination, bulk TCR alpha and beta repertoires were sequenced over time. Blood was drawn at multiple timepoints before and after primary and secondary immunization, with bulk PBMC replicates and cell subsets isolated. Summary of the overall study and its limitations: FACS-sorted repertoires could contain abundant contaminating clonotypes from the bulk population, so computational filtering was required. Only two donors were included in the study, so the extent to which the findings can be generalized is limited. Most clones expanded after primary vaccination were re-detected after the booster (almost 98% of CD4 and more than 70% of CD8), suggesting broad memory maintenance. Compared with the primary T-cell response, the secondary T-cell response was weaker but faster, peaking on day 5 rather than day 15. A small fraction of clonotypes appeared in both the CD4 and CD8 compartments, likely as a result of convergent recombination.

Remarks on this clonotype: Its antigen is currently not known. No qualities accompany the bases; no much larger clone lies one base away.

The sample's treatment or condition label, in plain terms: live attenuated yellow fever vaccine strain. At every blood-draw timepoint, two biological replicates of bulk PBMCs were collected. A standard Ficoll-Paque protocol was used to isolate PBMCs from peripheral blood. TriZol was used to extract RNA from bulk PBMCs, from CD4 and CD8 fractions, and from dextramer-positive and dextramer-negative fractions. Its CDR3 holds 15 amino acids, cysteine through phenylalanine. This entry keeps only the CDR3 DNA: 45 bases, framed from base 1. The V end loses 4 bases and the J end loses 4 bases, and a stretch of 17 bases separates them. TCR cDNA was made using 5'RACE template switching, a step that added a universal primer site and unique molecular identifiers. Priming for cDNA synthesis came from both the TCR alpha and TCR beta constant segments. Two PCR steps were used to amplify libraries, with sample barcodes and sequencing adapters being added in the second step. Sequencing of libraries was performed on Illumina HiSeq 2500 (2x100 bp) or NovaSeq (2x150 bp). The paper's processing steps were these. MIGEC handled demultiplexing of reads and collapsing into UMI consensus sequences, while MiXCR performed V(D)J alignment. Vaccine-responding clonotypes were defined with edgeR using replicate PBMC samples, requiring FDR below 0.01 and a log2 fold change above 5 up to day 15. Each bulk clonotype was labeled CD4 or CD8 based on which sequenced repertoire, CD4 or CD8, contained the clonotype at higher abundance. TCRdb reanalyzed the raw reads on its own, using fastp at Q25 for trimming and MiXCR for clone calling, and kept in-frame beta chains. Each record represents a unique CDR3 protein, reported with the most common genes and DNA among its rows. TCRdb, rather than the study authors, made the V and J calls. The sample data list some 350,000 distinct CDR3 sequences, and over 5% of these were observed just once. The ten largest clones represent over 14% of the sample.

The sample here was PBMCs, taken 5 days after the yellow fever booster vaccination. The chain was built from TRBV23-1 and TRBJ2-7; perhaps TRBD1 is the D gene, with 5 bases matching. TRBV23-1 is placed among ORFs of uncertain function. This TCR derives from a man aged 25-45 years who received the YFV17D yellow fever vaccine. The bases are TGCGCCAGCAGTCGAAAGGCTCAGGGTCGGTACGAGCAGTACTTC. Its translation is CASSRKAQGRYEQYF.